These T cell receptor beta chains were read from a single sample in a study of CD8 T cells in ankylosing spondylitis. Each CDR3 protein gets one entry after TCRdb re-called the 5' RACE reads with MiXCR. The sample yields 750,000 to 850,000 distinct CDR3 sequences, 12% seen once. Sequencing was done on a sample of blood, either unsorted or a sorted T cell fraction (not recorded which). The receptors come from a male donor with ankylosing spondylitis. Each CDR3 is given with its conserved first and last residue. The D gene is left open where the match is weak. Size tells how often a clone was seen (once, few, many) or the class of an expanded clone, and some rows leave it out.

V	J	D	size	CDR3	DNA
TRBV6-1	TRBJ2-1	TRBD2	NA	CASSRLAGTRSNEQFF	TGTGCCAGCAGCCGACTAGCGGGAACGCGATCTAATGAGCAGTTCTTC
TRBV5-6	TRBJ2-1	NA	NA	CASSLLDRYNEQFF	TGTGCCAGCAGCTTGCTCGATCGTTACAATGAGCAGTTCTTC
TRBV9	TRBJ1-3	NA	few	CASSVGAGVGNTIYF	TGTGCCAGCAGCGTAGGCGCGGGAGTGGGAAACACCATATATTTT
TRBV20-1	TRBJ2-7	NA	few	CSASSGSDLLGAYEQYF	TGCAGTGCTAGTTCGGGGTCGGATCTTCTGGGTGCCTACGAGCAGTACTTC
TRBV20-1	TRBJ2-3	TRBD2	many	CSASPDAWTSGSTDTQYF	TGCAGTGCTAGTCCGGACGCCTGGACTAGCGGCAGCACAGATACGCAGTATTTT
TRBV11-2	TRBJ1-5	NA	many	CASYPEPRGLNSNQPQHF	TGTGCCAGCTACCCCGAGCCCAGGGGCCTAAATAGCAATCAGCCCCAGCATTTT
TRBV27	TRBJ2-7	NA	few	CASSTNRVTRFYEQYF	TGTGCCAGCAGTACCAACAGGGTGACCCGTTTTTACGAGCAGTACTTC
TRBV5-5	TRBJ2-1	TRBD1	few	CASSPWDREWNEQFF	TGTGCCAGCAGCCCATGGGACAGGGAATGGAATGAGCAGTTCTTC
TRBV20-1	TRBJ1-2	NA	few	CSPRDGRLDYGYTF	TGCAGCCCTAGGGACGGACGACTCGATTATGGCTACACCTTC
TRBV7-2	TRBJ2-5	TRBD2	NA	CASSLARGVETQYF	TGTGCCAGCAGCTTAGCGCGGGGGGTGGAGACCCAGTACTTC
TRBV20-1	TRBJ1-5	TRBD1	NA	CSARAVDRPGWRGQPQHF	TGCAGTGCTAGAGCCGTGGACAGGCCAGGGTGGAGGGGGCAGCCCCAGCATTTT
TRBV5-1	TRBJ2-1	NA	many	CASSAGTLGDEQFF	TGCGCCAGCAGCGCTGGGACTCTCGGGGATGAGCAGTTCTTC
TRBV20-1	TRBJ2-1	NA	few	CSARDQSGHKYNEQFF	TGCAGTGCTAGAGATCAGTCAGGACATAAATACAATGAGCAGTTCTTC
TRBV5-1	TRBJ2-7	TRBD1	NA	CASSLSGGTGGEQYF	TGCGCCAGCAGCTTATCCGGAGGGACAGGGGGCGAGCAGTACTTC
TRBV9	TRBJ2-3	NA	many	CASSHGPSTDTQYF	TGTGCCAGCAGCCACGGTCCTAGCACAGATACGCAGTATTTT
TRBV20-1	TRBJ2-1	TRBD2	few	CSARETAGVEQFF	TGCAGTGCTAGAGAAACAGCGGGAGTTGAGCAGTTCTTC
TRBV20-1	TRBJ1-1	TRBD1	few	CSAARDRETEAFF	TGCAGTGCTGCCCGGGACAGGGAGACTGAAGCTTTCTTT
TRBV5-1	TRBJ2-2	TRBD2	few	CASSPGVAGAFYTGELFF	TGCGCCAGCAGCCCCGGCGTAGCGGGAGCTTTCTACACCGGGGAGCTGTTTTTT
TRBV7-2	TRBJ1-1	NA	many	CASSEQGLNTEAFF	TGTGCCAGCAGCGAACAGGGTTTGAACACTGAAGCTTTCTTT
TRBV5-1	TRBJ1-4	NA	many	CASSPTGSGNEKLFF	TGCGCCAGCAGCCCCACAGGGAGCGGGAATGAAAAACTGTTTTTT
TRBV20-1	TRBJ1-1	NA	many	CSAQSGGRTEAFF	TGCAGTGCCCAGTCGGGGGGGAGGACTGAAGCTTTCTTT
TRBV20-1	TRBJ2-3	NA	many	CSVRQGMVDTQYF	TGCAGTGTCCGGCAGGGGATGGTAGATACGCAGTATTTT
TRBV29-1	TRBJ2-7	NA	many	CSVSSGVASSEQYF	TGCAGCGTTTCATCGGGAGTGGCCTCCTCCGAGCAGTACTTC
TRBV7-3	TRBJ2-1	NA	NA	CASSSRGPIDGEQFF	TGTGCCAGCAGCTCTCGTGGCCCAATAGATGGTGAGCAGTTCTTC
TRBV9	TRBJ2-1	NA	NA	CASTPMGYNEQFF	TGTGCCAGCACGCCTATGGGCTACAATGAGCAGTTCTTC
TRBV7-3	TRBJ2-1	NA	NA	CASSPQGDEQFF	TGTGCCAGCAGCCCCCAGGGTGACGAGCAGTTCTTC
TRBV12-3/TRBV12-4	TRBJ1-1	TRBD1	NA	CASSPIRQGRGRFTEAFF	TGTGCCAGCAGCCCAATACGACAGGGGCGTGGGAGATTCACTGAAGCTTTCTTT
TRBV27	TRBJ2-1	TRBD2	NA	CASSLALAGAIYNEQFF	TGTGCCAGCAGTTTGGCCCTAGCGGGGGCGATTTACAATGAGCAGTTCTTC
TRBV6-5	TRBJ2-7	TRBD2	few	CASSILAGGYEQYF	TGTGCCAGCAGTATACTAGCGGGAGGCTACGAGCAGTACTTC
TRBV4-3	TRBJ2-3	NA	NA	CASSAIPGVDTQYF	TGCGCCAGCAGCGCTATACCGGGGGTGGATACGCAGTATTTT
TRBV6-1	TRBJ1-1	TRBD1	many	CASSRQGSNTEAFF	TGTGCCAGCAGTCGACAGGGCTCAAACACTGAAGCTTTCTTT
TRBV5-1	TRBJ2-2	TRBD1	many	CASSTRQGTAGELFF	TGCGCCAGCAGCACTCGACAGGGTACCGCCGGGGAGCTGTTTTTT
TRBV21-1	TRBJ2-3	NA	once	CASSKEGPHCTDTQYF	TGTGCCAGCAGCAAAGAGGGGCCACACTGCACAGATACGCAGTATTTT
TRBV9	TRBJ2-1	NA	many	CASSLASSGYYNEQFF	TGTGCCAGCAGCTTAGCGTCGAGCGGGTACTACAATGAGCAGTTCTTC
TRBV20-1	TRBJ2-7	NA	NA	CSARENSFYEQYF	TGCAGTGCTAGAGAAAACAGTTTCTACGAGCAGTACTTC
TRBV10-3	TRBJ2-1	NA	few	CAISESKLVNEQFF	TGTGCCATCAGTGAGTCAAAGTTGGTCAATGAGCAGTTCTTC
TRBV5-1	TRBJ1-1	TRBD1	many	CASSPGQLGAEAFF	TGCGCCAGCAGCCCGGGACAGTTAGGGGCTGAAGCTTTCTTT
TRBV4-2	TRBJ2-7	TRBD2	few	CASSPLLAGGYYEQYF	TGTGCCAGCAGTCCTCTCTTGGCGGGAGGCTACTACGAGCAGTACTTC
TRBV29-1	TRBJ2-2	NA	few	CSADSLNTGELFF	TGCAGCGCTGACAGCTTGAACACCGGGGAGCTGTTTTTT
TRBV6-1	TRBJ1-5	NA	few	CASSEGPNNQPQHF	TGTGCCAGCAGTGAAGGACCGAACAATCAGCCCCAGCATTTT
TRBV7-2	TRBJ1-2	NA	many	CASSLLFNYGYTF	TGTGCCAGCAGCTTACTATTTAACTATGGCTACACCTTC
TRBV20-1	TRBJ2-1	TRBD2	few	CSASIWGGQFF	TGCAGTGCTAGCATCTGGGGGGGGCAGTTCTTC
TRBV12-3/TRBV12-4	TRBJ2-7	TRBD2	NA	CASSDKREGSYEQYF	TGTGCCAGCAGTGATAAGCGGGAAGGGTCCTACGAGCAGTACTTC
TRBV20-1	TRBJ1-5	NA	many	CSARQLPGTVYQPQHF	TGCAGTGCTAGACAGTTACCGGGAACCGTTTATCAGCCCCAGCATTTT
TRBV9	TRBJ2-2	NA	few	CASTSGGQGVPGELFF	TGTGCCAGCACCTCAGGGGGGCAGGGAGTACCCGGGGAGCTGTTTTTT
TRBV4-1	TRBJ1-1	TRBD1	few	CASSRRDRENTEAFF	TGCGCCAGCAGCAGGCGGGACAGGGAAAACACTGAAGCTTTCTTT
TRBV12-3/TRBV12-4	TRBJ1-2	NA	many	CASTTQTGAYYGYTF	TGTGCCAGCACCACTCAAACGGGGGCCTACTATGGCTACACCTTC
TRBV24-1	TRBJ2-3	NA	NA	CATSAILTDTQYF	TGTGCCACCAGTGCGATTCTCACAGATACGCAGTATTTT
TRBV10-1	TRBJ2-3	NA	NA	CASSESQAGGTDTQYF	TGCGCCAGCAGTGAGTCCCAGGCTGGAGGCACAGATACGCAGTATTTT
TRBV6-1	TRBJ2-3	NA	few	CASNHRVSTDTQYF	TGTGCCAGCAACCACAGGGTTAGCACAGATACGCAGTATTTT
TRBV5-1	TRBJ2-1	TRBD1	few	CASSKAGGDEQFF	TGCGCCAGCAGCAAGGCAGGGGGAGATGAGCAGTTCTTC
TRBV15	TRBJ2-4	NA	many	CAIRGGTKNIQYF	TGTGCCATCCGGGGTGGAACCAAAAACATTCAGTACTTC
TRBV7-9	TRBJ1-1	NA	many	CASSSQGLVTAFF	TGTGCCAGCAGCTCCCAGGGACTAGTTACCGCTTTCTTT
TRBV20-1	TRBJ1-5	NA	many	CSATRPYSNQPQHF	TGCAGTGCTACCAGGCCCTATAGCAATCAGCCCCAGCATTTT
TRBV20-1	TRBJ2-2	TRBD2	few	CSARPSGRAVGELFF	TGCAGTGCTAGACCTAGCGGGAGGGCGGTCGGGGAGCTGTTTTTT
TRBV5-1	TRBJ2-1	TRBD2	few	CASSGTGGSYNEQFF	TGCGCCAGCAGCGGAACGGGGGGCTCCTACAATGAGCAGTTCTTC
TRBV5-4	TRBJ2-5	TRBD2	few	CASSLGAGGEETQYF	TGTGCCAGCAGCTTGGGGGCGGGAGGGGAAGAGACCCAGTACTTC
TRBV5-6	TRBJ2-3	NA	NA	CASRGTGDTQYF	TGTGCCAGCAGAGGTACCGGAGATACGCAGTATTTT
TRBV5-1	TRBJ1-1	NA	many	CASRFGGQTTEAFF	TGCGCCAGCCGCTTCGGGGGGCAGACCACTGAAGCTTTCTTT
TRBV20-1	TRBJ1-1	NA	NA	CSARMRGRRDTEAFF	TGCAGTGCTAGAATGAGGGGCAGGAGGGACACTGAAGCTTTCTTT